This TCR beta chain was profiled in a study of spatial heterogeneity in lung cancer. Study results and limitations: Expanded tumor TCRs that were ubiquitous appeared in blood more at resection than follow-up.

This CDR3 is built from 12 residues. Trimming removed 0 bases at V and 5 bases at J, with 5 bases between. The germline V gene encodes CDR1 SGHVS and CDR2 FNYEAQ. Stated time point: sample taken at primary tumor resection. Unsorted samples of tumor, nontumor lung or frozen PBMC had their whole RNA sequenced. Patients with untreated early-stage non-small cell lung cancer, numbering approximately 79, were the donors. Each molecule of TCR cDNA was tagged with one unique molecular identifier. TCRdb reprocessed the 5' RACE reads with MiXCR, giving one entry per CDR3 protein. Found here are approximately 49,000 distinct CDR3 sequences, roughly 5% of them singletons; the top ten hold roughly 10%. By sample fraction, this clonotype is medium-sized (0.01 to 0.1%). The antigen remains undetermined.

The genes are TRBV7-6 and TRBJ2-7, with D possibly TRBD1 on 5 matching bases. This clonotype was obtained from a male donor with early-stage non-small cell lung cancer. Sequences were derived from PBMCs, sampled at surgery. The CDR3 protein is CASSLADNEQYF. The DNA for the CDR3 is TGTGCCAGCAGCTTAGCGGACAACGAGCAGTACTTC.